This entry is about one T cell receptor beta chain. Repertoires were generated with immunoSEQ multiplex PCR, while TCRdb's copy carries only in-frame clones and drops some. The sample lists about 91,000 clones; approximately 82% were seen once. These data are taken from a study of blood T cell repertoires in COVID-19. On the study more broadly: Nucleic acid was either cDNA or gDNA, and it came from T cells, B-cell-depleted T cells, or PBMCs.

The ends lost 5 bases at V and 6 bases at J; junction bases unmatched: 7. In germline, CDR1 is LNHNV, CDR2 YYDKDF (reference sequence). The CDR3 covers 15 residues. This TCR was sampled from a man between 50 and 59 years old with active or convalescent COVID-19. The rearrangement joins TRBV15 to TRBJ1-6, with TRBD1 matching 7 bases. Sequencing used peripheral blood. The CDR3 DNA follows: TGTGCCACCAGCTTCGGGACAGATGGTAATTCACCCCTCCACTTT. Its translation is CATSFGTDGNSPLHF.